The 2 T cell receptor beta chains listed next were all sequenced from one sample in a study of beta chain features in type 1 diabetes (dated by TCRdb to 2016 to 2018). The library relied on the immunoSEQ multiplex PCR assay. The entire amount of isolated RNA was reverse transcribed using the High Capacity cDNA Reverse Transcription Kit, so the sequenced TCRB transcripts were expressed ones. TCRdb provides this immuneACCESS table in a form limited to in-frame rearrangements. Some clones are lacking; in checked studies, under half of them reflect an unresolved V gene, and why the rest are absent is not known. The sample table holds about 900,000 clones, of which about a sixth were seen once. 0.023% of the sample is in the top ten clones. Sequenced material: naive CD4+ T cells from blood. Per the publication, the cell subset or site label means: true naive CD4+ T cells. These receptors originate from a young woman in good health.

There are a few counts of this clone. This chain links TRBV18 with TRBJ2-2; 9 bases align to TRBD2. The CDR3 runs 17 residues. V was clipped by 0 bases and J by 8 bases; unmatched bases: 10. Germline V gene data show CDR1 as KGHSH and CDR2 as LQKENI. The CDR3 coding sequence is TGTGCCAGCTCACCACCTAGCGGGAGCTCAGGAGCAGGGGAGCTGTTTTTT. This sequence encodes CASSPPSGSSGAGELFF.

This chain uses TRBV11-2 with TRBJ1-5; 10 bases fit TRBD1. J gave up 2 bases and V 1 base, and 8 bases lay outside the gene matches. The CDR3 is made up of 18 amino acids. Germline assignment: CDR1 SGHAT and CDR2 FQNNGV. The CDR3 DNA reads as TGTGCCAGCAGCTTAGGCGTCCGGACAGGGGGAGGCAATCAGCCCCAGCATTTT. Its protein is CASSLGVRTGGGNQPQHF.